This TCR beta chain originates from a study of cytomegalovirus exposure and HLA in healthy donors. With respect to this clone: Its antigen remains unknown.

The V gene's germline CDR1 is MNHEY and CDR2 SVGAGI. The CDR3 is made up of 11 amino acids. The V end was cut by 4 bases, the J end by 4 bases, with 3 bases between. Study-wide findings and caveats: Some segments of the V type, notably TRBV6-2 and TRBV6-3, were excluded as indistinguishable.

The PCR contained 60 Vbeta and 13 Jbeta primers. Profiling relied on immunoSEQ multiplex PCR, and the TCRdb table lists in-frame clones only, not all of them. The sample has around 100,000 clones, roughly three quarters seen once. Sequences were obtained from PBMCs. The genes are TRBV6-5 and TRBJ2-3; D is unclear. The sequence was collected from a male donor in good health and CMV-seropositive. The CDR3 bases are TGTGCCAGCAGTTTCTCAGATACGCAGTATTTT. It is translated as CASSFSDTQYF.